One T cell receptor (beta chain) is described in this entry. Its antigen remains unidentified. Per the germline V gene, CDR1 is SGHTA and CDR2 is FQGTGA. V lost 3 bases to trimming and J lost 6 bases; unmatched junction nucleotides: 4. The CDR3 is 13 residues long. PCR used 60 Vbeta primers and 13 Jbeta primers. TCRdb's copy holds only in-frame clones and misses some; the assay was immunoSEQ multiplex PCR. The repertoire holds roughly 88,000 clones, roughly 63% seen once, with around 2.5% in the top ten. This record belongs to a study of cytomegalovirus exposure and HLA in healthy donors. Broader study findings: In a later analysis, common viral pathogens appeared linked to several of the most significant clusters. In an earlier analysis, productive rearrangement rates for most beta V segments clustered near 87% or 30%. Across HLA loci, a later analysis found differing TCR association rates, with DRB1 most and HLA-C fewest. Three chains linked to CMV were shown in vitro to be specific for CMV antigens.

The chain combines TRBV7-3 with TRBJ1-1, with 7 bases fitting TRBD1. Sequencing was done on a sample of PBMCs. The clonotype originates from a man aged 45 to 65 in good health and CMV-seronegative. The CDR3, as DNA: TGTGCCAGCAGCTTCCGAGGGGGCTCTGAAGCTTTCTTT. It translates to CASSFRGGSEAFF.